This section outlines one TCR beta chain sequence together with its context. This sample was taken from a study of cytomegalovirus exposure and HLA in healthy donors. The length of the CDR3 is 14 residues. Germline V gene sequence: CDR1 SGHKS, CDR2 YYEKEE (reference sequence). Trimming took off 3 bases at V and 1 base at J, with 10 bases between the two ends. Researchers ran the PCR with 60 Vbeta and 13 Jbeta primers. The protocol was immunoSEQ multiplex PCR, while the TCRdb copy is restricted to in-frame clones and leaves out a portion. Of around 200,000 clones in the sample, about 80% are singletons; the top ten hold about 0.7%.

The sequenced sample consisted of PBMCs. The chain carries TRBV5-5 and TRBJ1-1, with a weak D call TRBD1 (6 bases). The TCR was taken from a boy aged 10-17 years in good health and CMV-seronegative. CDR3 in DNA: TGTGCCAGCAGCTCCGTACAGGGGAACACTGAAGCTTTCTTT. Translated, it gives CASSSVQGNTEAFF. The variable domain in full, with the rest retrieved from reference TRBV5-5 and TRBJ1-1, is DAGVTQSPTHLIKTRGQQVTLRCSPISGHKSVSWYQQVLGQGPQFIFQYYEKEERGRGNFPDRFSARQFPNYSSELNVNALLLGDSALYLCASSSVQGNTEAFFGQGTRLTVV.